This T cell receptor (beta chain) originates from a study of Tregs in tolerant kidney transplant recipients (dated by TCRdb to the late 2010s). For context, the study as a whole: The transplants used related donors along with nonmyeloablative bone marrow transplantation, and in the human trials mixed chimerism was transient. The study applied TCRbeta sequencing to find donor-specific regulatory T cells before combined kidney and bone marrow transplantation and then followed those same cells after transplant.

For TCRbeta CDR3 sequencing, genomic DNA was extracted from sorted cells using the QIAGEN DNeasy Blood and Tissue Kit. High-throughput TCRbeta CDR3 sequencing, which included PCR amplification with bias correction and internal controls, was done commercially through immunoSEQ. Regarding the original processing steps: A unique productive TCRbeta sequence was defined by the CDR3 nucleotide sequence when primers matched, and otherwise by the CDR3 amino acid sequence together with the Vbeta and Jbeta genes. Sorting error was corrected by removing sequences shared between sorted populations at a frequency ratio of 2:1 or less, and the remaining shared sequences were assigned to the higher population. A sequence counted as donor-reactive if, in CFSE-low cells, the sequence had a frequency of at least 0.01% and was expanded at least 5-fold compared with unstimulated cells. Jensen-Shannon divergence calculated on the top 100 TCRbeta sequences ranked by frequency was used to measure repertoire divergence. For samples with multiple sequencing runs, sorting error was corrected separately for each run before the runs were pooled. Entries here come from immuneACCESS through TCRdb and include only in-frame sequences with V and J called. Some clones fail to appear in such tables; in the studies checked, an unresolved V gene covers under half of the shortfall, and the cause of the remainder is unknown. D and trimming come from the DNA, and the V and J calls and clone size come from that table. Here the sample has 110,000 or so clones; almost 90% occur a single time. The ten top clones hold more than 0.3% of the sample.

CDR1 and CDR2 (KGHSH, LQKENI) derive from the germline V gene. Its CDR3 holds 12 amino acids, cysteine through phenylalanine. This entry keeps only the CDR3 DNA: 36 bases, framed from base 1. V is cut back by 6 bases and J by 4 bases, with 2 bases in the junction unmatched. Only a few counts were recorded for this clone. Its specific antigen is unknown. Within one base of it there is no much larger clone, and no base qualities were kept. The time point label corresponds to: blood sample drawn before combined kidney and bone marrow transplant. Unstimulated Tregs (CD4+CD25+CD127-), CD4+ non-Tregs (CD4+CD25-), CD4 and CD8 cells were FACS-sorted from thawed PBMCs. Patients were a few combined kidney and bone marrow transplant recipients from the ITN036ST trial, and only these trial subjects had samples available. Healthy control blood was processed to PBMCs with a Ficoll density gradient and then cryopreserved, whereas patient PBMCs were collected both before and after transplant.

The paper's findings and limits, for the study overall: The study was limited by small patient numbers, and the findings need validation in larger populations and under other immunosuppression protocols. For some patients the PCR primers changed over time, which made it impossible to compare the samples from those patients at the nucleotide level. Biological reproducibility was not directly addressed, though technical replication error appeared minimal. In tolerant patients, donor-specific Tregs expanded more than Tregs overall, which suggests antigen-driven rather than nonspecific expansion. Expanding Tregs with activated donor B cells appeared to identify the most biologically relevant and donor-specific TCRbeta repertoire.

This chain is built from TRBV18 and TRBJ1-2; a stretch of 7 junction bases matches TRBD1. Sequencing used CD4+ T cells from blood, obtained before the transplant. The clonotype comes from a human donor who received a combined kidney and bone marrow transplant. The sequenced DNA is TGTGCCAGCTCCGGACAGGCCTATGGCTACACCTTC. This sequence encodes CASSGQAYGYTF.